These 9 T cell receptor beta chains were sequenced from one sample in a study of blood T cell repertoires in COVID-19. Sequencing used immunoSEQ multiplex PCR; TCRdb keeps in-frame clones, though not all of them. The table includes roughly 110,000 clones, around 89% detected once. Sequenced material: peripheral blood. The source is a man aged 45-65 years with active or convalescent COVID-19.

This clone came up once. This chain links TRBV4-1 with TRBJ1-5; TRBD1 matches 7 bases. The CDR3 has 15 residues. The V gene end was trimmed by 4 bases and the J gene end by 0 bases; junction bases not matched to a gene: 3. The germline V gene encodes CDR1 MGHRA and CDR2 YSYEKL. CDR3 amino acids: CASSPTGISNQPQHF. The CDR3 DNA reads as TGCGCCAGCAGCCCGACAGGGATTAGCAATCAGCCCCAGCATTTT.

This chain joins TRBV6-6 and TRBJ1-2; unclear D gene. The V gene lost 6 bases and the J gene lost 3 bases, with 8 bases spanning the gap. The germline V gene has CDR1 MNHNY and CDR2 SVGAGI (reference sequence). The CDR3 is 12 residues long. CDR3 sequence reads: CASRPADYGYTF. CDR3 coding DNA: TGTGCCAGCAGACCCGCAGACTATGGCTACACCTTC.

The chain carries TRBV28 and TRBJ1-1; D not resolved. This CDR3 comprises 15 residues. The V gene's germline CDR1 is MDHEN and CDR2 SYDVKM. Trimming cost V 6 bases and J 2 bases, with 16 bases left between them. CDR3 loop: CASRYPGGPNTEAFF. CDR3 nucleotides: TGTGCCAGCAGGTATCCGGGAGGTCCCAACACTGAAGCTTTCTTT.

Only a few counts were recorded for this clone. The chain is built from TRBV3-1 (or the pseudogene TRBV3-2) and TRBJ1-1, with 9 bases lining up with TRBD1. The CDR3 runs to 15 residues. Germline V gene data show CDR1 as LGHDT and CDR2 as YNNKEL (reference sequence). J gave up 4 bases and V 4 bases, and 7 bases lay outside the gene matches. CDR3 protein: CASSRRQGESTEAFF. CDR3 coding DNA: TGTGCCAGCAGCCGCCGACAGGGGGAGAGCACTGAAGCTTTCTTT.

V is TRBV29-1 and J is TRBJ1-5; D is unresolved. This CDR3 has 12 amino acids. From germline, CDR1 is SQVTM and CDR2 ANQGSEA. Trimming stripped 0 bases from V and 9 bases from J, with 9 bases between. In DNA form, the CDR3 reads TGCAGCGTTGAAGATCAACGGGGGCCCCAGCATTTT. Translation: CSVEDQRGPQHF.

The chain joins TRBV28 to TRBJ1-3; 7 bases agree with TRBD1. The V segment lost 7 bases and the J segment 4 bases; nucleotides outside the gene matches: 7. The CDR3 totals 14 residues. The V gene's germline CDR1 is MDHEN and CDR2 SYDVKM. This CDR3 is CASTLTGSGNTIYF. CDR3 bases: TGTGCCAGCACCTTGACAGGGTCAGGAAACACCATATATTTT.

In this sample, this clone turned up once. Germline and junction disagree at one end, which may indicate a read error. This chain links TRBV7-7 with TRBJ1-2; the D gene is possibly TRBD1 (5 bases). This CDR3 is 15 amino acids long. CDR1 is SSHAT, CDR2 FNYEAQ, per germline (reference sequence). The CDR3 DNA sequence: TGTGCTAGCAGCTTAGCGGGGCGACAGATAGCTGGCTACACCTTC. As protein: CASSLAGRQIAGYTF.

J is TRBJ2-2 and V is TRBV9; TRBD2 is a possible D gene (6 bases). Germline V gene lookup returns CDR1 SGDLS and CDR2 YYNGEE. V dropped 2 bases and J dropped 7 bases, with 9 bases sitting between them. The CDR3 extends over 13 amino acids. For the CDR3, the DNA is TGTGCCAGCAGCGTTCTGGGGGGCGGGGAGCTGTTTTTT. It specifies CASSVLGGGELFF.

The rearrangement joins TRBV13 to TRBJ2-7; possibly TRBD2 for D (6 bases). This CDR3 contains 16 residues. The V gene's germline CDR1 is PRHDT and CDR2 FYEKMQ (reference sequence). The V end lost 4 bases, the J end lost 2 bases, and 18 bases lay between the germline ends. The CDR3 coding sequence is TGTGCCAGCAGCTCCCTTTGGGCGGGGTACCCCTACGAGCAGTACTTC. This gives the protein CASSSLWAGYPYEQYF. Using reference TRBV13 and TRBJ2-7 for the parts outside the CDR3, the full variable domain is AAGVIQSPRHLIKEKRETATLKCYPIPRHDTVYWYQQGPGQDPQFLISFYEKMQSDKGSIPDRFSAQQFSDYHSELNMSSLELGDSALYFCASSSLWAGYPYEQYFGPGTRLTVT.